This T cell receptor (beta chain) was recorded in a study of cytomegalovirus exposure and HLA in healthy donors listed by TCRdb under 2017. At the level of the whole study: According to a later analysis, one platform produced both the 120 validation repertoires and the 670 or so repertoires of the first cohort. The aim of the study was to test whether cataloging public T cell receptors could identify signatures of past pathogen exposure. In addition to the first cohort of 666 subjects, a separate validation cohort of 100 to 150 different subjects was used. The study combined high-throughput TCR immunosequencing, statistical association of individual TCRs with disease status, and machine learning to predict cytomegalovirus infection status. Paper-wide results and their limitations: Across donors, most TCR sequences were observed very rarely, whereas some public TCRs were present in many individuals. In both the original and validation cohorts, the classifier was reported to diagnose cytomegalovirus status with high specificity and sensitivity. In vitro tests confirmed that a few of the cytomegalovirus-associated TCR beta chains recognize cytomegalovirus antigens. A later analysis lacked HLA typing for the validation cohort, so it scored co-occurrence in that cohort across all 130 or so repertoires. The authors suggested that the approach could potentially be extended to other disease states and immunological phenotypes. Subsequent analysis determined that TCRs grouped into clusters in the first cohort also showed a tendency toward co-occurrence across the 90 to 150 validation repertoires, and roughly 95% of cluster scores exceeded 0. The study listed 164 TCR beta chains as associated with cytomegalovirus.

The CDR3 spans 17 residues, from the cysteine through the phenylalanine. Only the CDR3 part of the read is kept: 51 bases, read in frame from the first base. V and J lose 5 bases and 9 bases, and a span of 23 bases separates them. CDR1 SGHAT and CDR2 FQNNGV are derived from the germline V gene. The donors belonged to the validation cohort of roughly 120 subjects, which was separate from the approximately 700-subject first cohort. Library preparation was by the immunoSEQ multiplex PCR assay. Processing in the source paper ran as follows. A statistical classification framework was developed to diagnose cytomegalovirus status using the catalog of TCR beta chain sequences. TCRdb obtained this table from immuneACCESS and retained in-frame rearrangements with V and J assigned. These tables miss some clones; where compared with another copy, unresolved V genes account for less than half of the shortfall, and the remainder is unexplained. The DNA gave D and trimming, while V, J and clone size come from that table. The sample has about 75,000 clones on record, approximately 86% of them singletons. The top ten clonotypes cover approximately 3% of the sample.

Worth noting for this clone: Its antigen is currently not known. The record has no base qualities; no much larger clone is one base away.

Sequencing used PBMCs. The chain uses TRBV11-2 and TRBJ1-6; the D segment could be TRBD1, given 5 matching bases. This TCR derives from a man aged 25-45 years in good health and CMV-seronegative. The CDR3 protein: CASSQAPPTATLSPLHF. The sequenced DNA: TGTGCCAGCAGCCAAGCCCCCCCGACAGCTACCCTTTCACCCCTCCACTTT. Reference TRBV11-2 and TRBJ1-6 genes cover what lies past the CDR3, so the full variable domain is EAGVAQSPRYKIIEKRQSVAFWCNPISGHATLYWYQQILGQGPKLLIQFQNNGVVDDSQLPKDRFSAERLKGVDSTLKIQPAKLEDSAVYLCASSQAPPTATLSPLHFGNGTRLTVT.